This record concerns one T cell receptor beta chain sequence. Its cognate antigen has yet to be identified. Base qualities are not provided; no much larger clone lies one nucleotide away. The library was prepared using the immunoSEQ multiplex PCR assay. This immuneACCESS table, as held by TCRdb, lists in-frame sequences with V and J called but not all clones. Of the missing ones, under half trace to an unresolved V gene in checked studies; the others have no known cause. The sample table lists more than 85,000 clones, roughly 89% of them with a count of one. The top ten hold roughly 18% of the sample. The data are from a study of control samples from healthy donors and cancer patients (dated by TCRdb to the early 2020s). The sample comprised blood. The source of this sequence is a woman in her fifties or sixties in good health.

The bases are TGTGCCAGCAGTTTAAAGGGCTACGAGCAGTACTTC. It translates as CASSLKGYEQYF. The rearranged segments are TRBV12-3 or TRBV12-4 and TRBJ2-7, with no confident D gene call. The CDR3 measures 12 amino acids from cysteine to phenylalanine. Only the CDR3 DNA is retained, 36 bases long and in frame from the first base. Deletion took 2 bases off V and 3 bases off J, with a span of 5 bases between the germline ends.